A selection of T cell receptor beta chains follows, all from one sample in a study of shared clonotypes between healthy human individuals. The method was immunoSEQ multiplex PCR; TCRdb's version includes in-frame clones alone and lacks a portion of them. The sample lists around 2.1 million clones; roughly 91% were seen once. The sequencing input was naive CD8+ T cells from PBMCs. The receptors derive from a man younger than 35 in good health. Some clones in this sample may be carry-over from other donors' samples. Both conserved end residues are part of each CDR3. The D gene is left open where the match is weak. Not all rows give a size; the values are once, few, many and, for expanded clones, a class.

j_call,cdr3_length,clone_size,v_call,d_call,cdr3_nt,cdr3_aa
TRBJ2-3,17,NA,TRBV4-3,TRBD1,TGCGCCAGCAGCCAAGATTACCCCGGACAGGGGACAGATACGCAGTATTTT,CASSQDYPGQGTDTQYF
TRBJ1-1,12,few,TRBV12-5,NA,TGTGCTAGTGCCTACGGCGGAACTGAAGCTTTCTTT,CASAYGGTEAFF
TRBJ1-2,14,NA,TRBV14,NA,TGTGCCAGTAAAACCCCGGGCAGCATTTATGGCTACACCTTC,CASKTPGSIYGYTF
TRBJ2-7,15,once,TRBV7-9,TRBD1,TGTGCCAGCAGCTTAGCGGGACAGGGGGCCAACGAGCAGTACTTC,CASSLAGQGANEQYF
TRBJ2-2,16,NA,TRBV7-9,NA,TGTGCCAGCAGCTTTTGGTACCCCAAGAACACCGGGGAGCTGTTTTTT,CASSFWYPKNTGELFF
TRBJ2-2,14,NA,TRBV29-1,NA,TGCAGCGGGGCTAGCGCAACGAACACCGGGGAGCTGTTTTTT,CSGASATNTGELFF
TRBJ2-1,14,once,TRBV29-1,TRBD2,TGCAGCGGCCGGTCTAGCGGGAGGAGATGGGAGCAGTTCTTC,CSGRSSGRRWEQFF
TRBJ2-1,15,NA,TRBV19,TRBD1,TGTGCCAGTAGTATAGCCGGAACAGGGGTTAATGAGCAGTTCTTC,CASSIAGTGVNEQFF
TRBJ2-1,16,NA,TRBV7-8,NA,TGTGCCAGCAGCTTAGCGACTGAGGGGAGATACAATGAGCAGTTCTTC,CASSLATEGRYNEQFF
TRBJ2-4,20,NA,TRBV5-4,TRBD2,TGTGCCAGCAGCTTGGAAGATGGGACTAGCGGGAGCGGGGCCAAAAACATTCAGTACTTC,CASSLEDGTSGSGAKNIQYF
TRBJ2-2,12,NA,TRBV9,TRBD1,TGTGCCAGCCGGGACAGCACCGGGGAGCTGTTTTTT,CASRDSTGELFF
TRBJ2-1,15,NA,TRBV2,TRBD1,TGTGCCAGCAGTGAAAGGGGACAGGGTTACAATGAGCAGTTCTTC,CASSERGQGYNEQFF
TRBJ2-3,17,NA,TRBV4-1,TRBD2,TGCGCCAGCAGCCAGGCTCTAGCGGGAGGGCCATTAGATACGCAGTATTTT,CASSQALAGGPLDTQYF
TRBJ1-4,17,NA,TRBV11-1,TRBD1,TGTGCCAGCAGCTTAACCGGCCTCAGGGGGGAGGATGAAAAACTGTTTTTT,CASSLTGLRGEDEKLFF
TRBJ2-7,15,NA,TRBV15,TRBD2,TGTGCCACCAGCCAACCGGGACTAGGGGCCTACGAGCAGTACTTC,CATSQPGLGAYEQYF
TRBJ1-1,14,NA,TRBV11-2,NA,TGTGCCAGCAGCCTCCTTGAGGGAGTCACTGAAGCTTTCTTT,CASSLLEGVTEAFF
TRBJ2-5,14,NA,TRBV5-3,NA,TGTGCCAGAAGCTTCCGGGACCATCAAGAGACCCAGTACTTC,CARSFRDHQETQYF
TRBJ2-7,14,NA,TRBV5-5,NA,TGTGCCAGCAGCTCCTCTGGAGGTTTCTACGAGCAGTACTTC,CASSSSGGFYEQYF
TRBJ2-2,15,NA,TRBV27,NA,TGTGCCAGCAGTCCTGACAGAGTGAACACCGGGGAGCTGTTTTTT,CASSPDRVNTGELFF
TRBJ2-5,14,NA,TRBV7-9,NA,TGTGCCAGCAGCCCCCCGGTAGTAGAGGAGACCCAGTACTTC,CASSPPVVEETQYF
TRBJ2-4,13,NA,TRBV15,NA,TGTGCCATCTCGGGGAGAGCCAAAAACATTCAGTACTTC,CAISGRAKNIQYF
TRBJ1-1,16,NA,TRBV11-2,TRBD1,TGTGCCAGCAGCTTCCGGGACAGCTGGGGGAACACTGAAGCTTTCTTT,CASSFRDSWGNTEAFF
TRBJ2-5,13,NA,TRBV9,NA,TGTGCCAGTACCCAACTGACCGGGGAGACCCAGTACTTC,CASTQLTGETQYF
TRBJ2-1,15,NA,TRBV9,TRBD2,TGTGCCAGCAGCGTAGGGGCGGGAGTATTGGATGAGCAGTTCTTC,CASSVGAGVLDEQFF
TRBJ2-7,12,few,TRBV27,NA,TGTGCCAGCAGCCCAAGCTCCTACGAGCAGTACTTC,CASSPSSYEQYF
TRBJ2-4,13,NA,TRBV2,NA,TGTGCCAGCAGTTCCGGGACGGAAAACATTCAGTACTTC,CASSSGTENIQYF
TRBJ2-7,15,once,TRBV5-5,NA,TGTGCCAGCAGCTCGCCTCAGGTTAATGGCGGCGAGCAGTACTTC,CASSSPQVNGGEQYF
TRBJ2-5,16,NA,TRBV10-2,NA,TGCGCCAGCAGAGGAGGGGTAGCGGCCCACGGGGAGACCCAGTACTTC,CASRGGVAAHGETQYF
TRBJ2-5,16,NA,TRBV15,NA,TGTGCCACCAGCAGAGCCCAGGGCCCAACTCAAGAGACCCAGTACTTC,CATSRAQGPTQETQYF
TRBJ2-1,18,NA,TRBV7-3,TRBD2,TGTGCCAGCAGCTTACACACAGCGGGAGCGGGCCTTAACAATGAGCAGTTCTTC,CASSLHTAGAGLNNEQFF
TRBJ2-7,13,once,TRBV27,NA,TGTGCCAGCAGTCCGATCGGAAGCTACGAGCAGTACTTC,CASSPIGSYEQYF
TRBJ2-1,13,NA,TRBV29-1,TRBD2,TGCAGCGTTGTTAGCGGGAGGGCCAATGAGCAGTTCTTC,CSVVSGRANEQFF
TRBJ1-1,14,NA,TRBV9,NA,TGTGCCAGCACCTCCGGGGGCATGAACACTGAAGCTTTCTTT,CASTSGGMNTEAFF
TRBJ2-3,15,NA,TRBV2,TRBD2,TGTGCCAGCAGCCCCTTTAGCGGGGCGACCGATACGCAGTATTTT,CASSPFSGATDTQYF
TRBJ1-4,16,once,TRBV7-9,NA,TGTGCCAGCAGCGTCTCTGGGGACCGGACTAATGAAAAACTGTTTTTT,CASSVSGDRTNEKLFF
TRBJ2-5,15,NA,TRBV6-5,TRBD2,TGTGCCAGCAGCGTCCTAGCGGGAGCGGGGGAGACCCAGTACTTC,CASSVLAGAGETQYF
TRBJ2-1,14,NA,TRBV27,TRBD2,TGTGCCAGCAGTTTATCGAGGACTAGCGGGGGTCAGTTCTTC,CASSLSRTSGGQFF
TRBJ1-2,16,NA,TRBV28,TRBD1,TGTGCCAGCAGTTTACTGGACAGGGGATCCCTTAGCGGCTACACCTTC,CASSLLDRGSLSGYTF
TRBJ2-7,15,NA,TRBV6-1,TRBD2,TGTGCCAGCAGTGAAAGACTAGCGGGTACCTACGAGCAGTACTTC,CASSERLAGTYEQYF
TRBJ2-4,15,NA,TRBV7-9,NA,TGTGCCAGCAACCCACAGGGAAAAGCCAAAAACATTCAGTACTTC,CASNPQGKAKNIQYF
TRBJ2-7,14,NA,TRBV2,TRBD1,TGTGCCAGCAGTGAATGGGACAGGGACTACGAGCAGTACTTC,CASSEWDRDYEQYF
TRBJ1-6,15,NA,TRBV25-1,NA,TGTGCCACCGCGACAGGCGCCTCCTATAATTCACCCCTCCACTTT,CATATGASYNSPLHF
TRBJ2-7,14,NA,TRBV27,NA,TGTGCCAGCAGTTCCGTAAGGGCTGGGGGGGAGCAGTACTTC,CASSSVRAGGEQYF
TRBJ2-2,12,NA,TRBV11-2,NA,TGTGCCAGCAGATCAAGGGCGGGGGAGCTGTTTTTT,CASRSRAGELFF
TRBJ2-2,16,NA,TRBV4-1,NA,TGCGCCAGCAGCCAAGGTGTCAGGGTGGGAACCGGGGAGCTGTTTTTT,CASSQGVRVGTGELFF
TRBJ2-3,11,NA,TRBV6-1,NA,TGTGCCAGCTTCCACGGGGCAGGAGTGAATTTT,CASFHGAGVNF
TRBJ2-7,14,NA,TRBV5-5,NA,TGTGCCAGCAGCTTGCCCCCACCGGGGTACGAGCAGTACTTC,CASSLPPPGYEQYF
TRBJ1-5,13,NA,TRBV6-6,TRBD1,TGTGCCAGCAGCCCAGGGGGCGGGCAGCCCCAGCATTTT,CASSPGGGQPQHF
TRBJ2-1,14,once,TRBV7-3,NA,TGTGCCAGCAGCTTAACGGCGGGGTTCGGTGAGCAGTTCTTC,CASSLTAGFGEQFF
TRBJ2-7,16,NA,TRBV7-8,NA,TGTGCCAGCAGCTTATTGTCCGGCTCCCCCTCCTACGAGCAGTACTTC,CASSLLSGSPSYEQYF
TRBJ1-2,14,NA,TRBV5-4,TRBD1,TGTGCCAGCAGCGGCGACAGGGGCCCCTATGGCTACACCTTC,CASSGDRGPYGYTF
TRBJ1-1,15,NA,TRBV7-3,NA,TGTGCCAGCAGCCCCACCGACAGAGTAAACACTGAAGCTTTCTTT,CASSPTDRVNTEAFF
TRBJ2-7,12,NA,TRBV5-5,NA,TGTGCCAGCAGCCTTGGGCTCTACGAGCAGTACTTC,CASSLGLYEQYF
TRBJ2-2,16,NA,TRBV7-9,NA,TGTGCCAGCAGCCCCCCGAGGGGGAGGGGCACCGGGGAGCTGTTTTTT,CASSPPRGRGTGELFF
TRBJ2-5,14,NA,TRBV25-1,NA,TGTGCCAGCAGTGAATTTCGGGGTGGGGAGACCCAGTACTTC,CASSEFRGGETQYF
TRBJ1-1,15,NA,TRBV5-6,NA,TGTGCCAGCAGCTTGGAGGCCAGGATGAACACTGAAGCTTTCTTT,CASSLEARMNTEAFF
TRBJ2-5,16,NA,TRBV7-9,TRBD2,TGTGCCAGCAGCCCAAGGCTAGCGGGAGGTCTGGAGACCCAGTACTTC,CASSPRLAGGLETQYF
TRBJ2-7,16,once,TRBV7-9,TRBD2,TGTGCCAGCAGCTTAGTTCGTAGACTAGCAAGCGACGAGCAGTACTTC,CASSLVRRLASDEQYF
TRBJ2-1,15,NA,TRBV7-2,NA,TGTGCCAGCCGCCTTGGGGGCGGGAGTTTATATGAGCAGTTCTTC,CASRLGGGSLYEQFF
TRBJ2-6,16,NA,TRBV27,NA,TGTGCCAGCAGCTTCACAGGGAGAGGTGGGGCCAACGTCCTGACTTTC,CASSFTGRGGANVLTF